The 12 T cell receptor beta chains listed next were all sequenced from one sample in a study of OX40 agonist ivuxolimab in advanced cancers. The protocol was immunoSEQ multiplex PCR, while the TCRdb copy is restricted to in-frame clones and leaves out a portion. This sample carries roughly 70,000 clones, less than 90% of them seen once, and the ten largest clones take 0.67%. Sequences were derived from CD4+ or CD8+ T cells sorted from blood, sampled in a trial of the OX40 agonist ivuxolimab. The receptor set was obtained from an adult with an advanced solid tumor such as melanoma, head and neck, liver or kidney cancer.

The V call is TRBV28, the J call TRBJ1-1, with unresolved D. This CDR3 is 14 amino acids long. Germline CDR1 reads MDHEN; CDR2 reads SYDVKM. V gave up 7 bases and J gave up 2 bases, with 14 bases separating them. CDR3: CASTDNGLNTEAFF. The CDR3 nucleotides read TGTGCCAGCACCGACAATGGACTAAACACTGAAGCTTTCTTT.

V gene TRBV4-2 combines with J gene TRBJ2-3; TRBD1 is a possible D gene (5 bases). Trimming removed 5 bases from V and 4 bases from J, with 13 bases in between. The length of the CDR3 is 14 residues. Germline V gene lookup returns CDR1 LGHNA and CDR2 YNFKEQ. The CDR3 sequence: CASSEDWGADTQYF. The CDR3 DNA sequence: TGTGCCAGCAGCGAGGATTGGGGCGCAGATACGCAGTATTTT.

The genes are TRBV12-2 and TRBJ2-7; no check of the table's D call, TRBD2, against the DNA was made. TRBV12-2 corresponds to a pseudogene. The CDR3 sequence is 15 residues long. CDR3 residues: CASPTPGLAAYEQYF. CDR3 DNA sequence: TGTGCAAGTCCCACGCCGGGACTAGCGGCATACGAGCAGTACTTC.

The V call is TRBV5-1, the J call TRBJ2-1, with TRBD2 matching over 14 bases. Looked up from germline, CDR1 is SGHRS and CDR2 is YFSETQ. This CDR3 is 16 amino acids long. The V and J ends lost 6 bases and 6 bases, in that order; junction bases with no gene match: 8. CDR3 in DNA: TGCGCCAGCATCTCGGGACTAGCGGGAGTCCCCAATGAGCAGTTCTTC. This codes for CASISGLAGVPNEQFF.

The CDR3: CASSRGGTSGNTGELFF. The DNA for the CDR3 is TGTGCCAGCAGCCGAGGGGGGACTAGCGGGAACACCGGGGAGCTGTTTTTT. J is TRBJ2-2 and V is TRBV7-2, with 11 nucleotides matching TRBD2. J lost 1 base, V lost 5 bases, and 6 bases had no gene match. The CDR3 is made up of 17 amino acids. Per the germline V gene, CDR1 is SGHTA and CDR2 is FQGNSA.

The chain uses TRBV28 and TRBJ1-5, with a tentative D call TRBD1 (5 bases). The germline V and J ends were trimmed by 5 bases and 1 base, with 12 bases remaining between them. This CDR3 is built from 15 residues. The germline gives CDR1 MDHEN, CDR2 SYDVKM. CDR3 protein: CASSLGAWSNQPQHF. The CDR3 coding sequence is TGTGCCAGCAGTCTCGGGGCCTGGAGCAATCAGCCCCAGCATTTT. The full variable domain, rest sourced from reference TRBV28 and TRBJ1-5, is DVKVTQSSRYLVKRTGEKVFLECVQDMDHENMFWYRQDPGLGLRLIYFSYDVKMKEKGDIPEGYSVSREKKERFSLILESASTNQTSMYLCASSLGAWSNQPQHFGDGTRLSIL.

This clone appeared a single time. The chain couples TRBV7-2 to TRBJ1-1; D gene unclear. The CDR3 runs to 15 residues. In germline, CDR1 is SGHTA, CDR2 FQGNSA. V shed 7 bases and J shed 5 bases, with 20 bases lying between them. The chain's CDR3 is CASTLGQATRTEAFF. In nucleotides, the CDR3 is TGTGCCAGCACCCTAGGGCAGGCCACGAGGACTGAAGCTTTCTTT. The full variable domain, its missing parts supplied by reference TRBV7-2 and TRBJ1-1, is GAGVSQSPSNKVTEKGKDVELRCDPISGHTALYWYRQSLGQGLEFLIYFQGNSAPDKSGLPSDRFSAERTGGSVSTLTIQRTQQEDSAVYLCASTLGQATRTEAFFGQGTRLTVV.

This clone occurred once. The chain has TRBV28 and TRBJ2-7; no definite D call. The CDR3 spans 17 residues. With 4 bases removed from V and 6 bases from J, the gap between germline ends came to 25 bases. Germline CDR1 and CDR2: MDHEN and SYDVKM. CDR3 in amino acids: CASSYSLGLAVIGEQYF. CDR3 sequence (DNA): TGTGCCAGCAGTTACTCCCTTGGGTTAGCTGTGATCGGCGAGCAGTACTTC.

The chain couples TRBV19 to TRBJ2-2; D not resolved. V gave up 6 bases and J gave up 4 bases, with 6 bases separating them. This CDR3 has 12 residues. Germline V CDR1 and CDR2: LNHDA, SQIVND (reference sequence). The CDR3: CASSKGTGELFF. CDR3 bases: TGTGCCAGTAGCAAGGGCACCGGGGAGCTGTTTTTT.

This clone appeared once. The chain links TRBV30 to TRBJ1-4; TRBD1 might be the D (6 bases). Trimming shortened V by 2 bases and J by 4 bases, and 14 bases separated the two germline ends. Per the germline V gene, CDR1 is GTSNPN and CDR2 is SVGIG (reference sequence). The CDR3 covers 15 residues. The CDR3 loop reads CAWSPLDSHNEKLFF. CDR3 in DNA: TGTGCCTGGAGTCCTCTGGACAGCCATAATGAAAAACTGTTTTTT.

J is TRBJ2-3 and V is TRBV27, with 12 bases matching TRBD2. J lost 6 bases, V lost 6 bases, and 7 bases had no gene match. The length of the CDR3 is 15 residues. Germline V gene data show CDR1 as MNHEY and CDR2 as SMNVEV (reference sequence). CDR3 bases: TGTGCCAGCAGATCCCCTAGCGGGAGGGGGGATACGCAGTATTTT. It translates to CASRSPSGRGDTQYF.

The chain is built from TRBV18 and TRBJ1-5; the D is unclear. There are 12 residues in the CDR3. The germline CDR1 and CDR2 sequences are KGHSH and LQKENI. Trimming took 4 bases from V and 5 from J, leaving 6 bases between them. CDR3 coding DNA: TGTGCCAGCTCACGCGCCGATCAGCCCCAGCATTTT. It encodes CASSRADQPQHF.